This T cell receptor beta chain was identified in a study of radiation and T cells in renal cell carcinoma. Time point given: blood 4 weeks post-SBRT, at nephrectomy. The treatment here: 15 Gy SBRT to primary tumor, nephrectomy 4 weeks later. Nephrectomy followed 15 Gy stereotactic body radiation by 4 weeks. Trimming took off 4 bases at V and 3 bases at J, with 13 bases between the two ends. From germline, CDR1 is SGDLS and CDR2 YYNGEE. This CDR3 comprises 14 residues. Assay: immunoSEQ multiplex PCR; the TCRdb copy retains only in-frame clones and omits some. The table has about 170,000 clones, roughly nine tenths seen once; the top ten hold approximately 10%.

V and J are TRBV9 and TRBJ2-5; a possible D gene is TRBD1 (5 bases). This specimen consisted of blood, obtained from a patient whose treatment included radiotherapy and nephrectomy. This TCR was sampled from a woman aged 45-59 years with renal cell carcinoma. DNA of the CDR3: TGTGCCAGCAGCACCCAGGGATTGGAAGAGACCCAGTACTTC. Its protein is CASSTQGLEETQYF.